This T cell receptor beta chain was captured by sequencing in a study of T cell responses to AZD1222 COVID-19 vaccine. The study, taken as a whole, reports: Nearly half of the spike-specific TCRs reportedly recognize variant regions that carry no mutations. After two AZD1222 doses, spike-specific TCR breadth and depth rose versus day 0.

Points on this clone: Its antigen is not known.

With 5 bases removed from V and 3 bases from J, the gap between germline ends came to 10 bases. This CDR3 is built from 14 residues. CDR1 and CDR2 from the germline V gene are LGHNA and YSLEER. This table comes from immunoSEQ multiplex PCR, and its TCRdb copy is limited to in-frame clones, with some not included. The top ten clones hold around 3% of a sample with about 140,000 clones, approximately 86% of them seen once. The genes are TRBV4-3 and TRBJ1-4; D unclear. The origin of this receptor is an adult in good health. The sequenced sample was peripheral blood, obtained on day 0 of AZD1222 vaccination. CDR3 DNA sequence: TGCGCCAGCAGCATCCAACACTCTAATGAAAAACTGTTTTTT. Translation: CASSIQHSNEKLFF.